The 25 T cell receptor beta chains in this list originate from one sample, sequenced in a study of T-cell memory formation after mild COVID-19. MiXCR, applied by TCRdb to the 5' RACE reads, yields one record per CDR3 protein. The data contain 350,000 to 550,000 distinct CDR3 sequences, more than 15% of them singletons. Sequencing used PBMCs or a T cell subset sorted from them (not recorded which). The receptors here all came from a man aged 18-30 years who had mild COVID-19 (a few samples of this study predate the infection). Cell type and time point are not known.

The chain uses TRBV5-6 and TRBJ2-7; D is uncertain. V was clipped by 4 bases and J by 3 bases, with 8 bases between them. CDR1 SGHDT and CDR2 YYEEEE come from the germline V gene. This CDR3 has 12 residues. CDR3 in DNA: TGTGCCAGCAGCCTGGCGGACTACGAGCAGTACGTC. Translated: CASSLADYEQYV.

A few counts support this clonotype. The genes are TRBV7-9 and TRBJ2-3; 7 bases are a match to TRBD1. This CDR3 region has 15 residues. Trimming removed 6 bases from V and 3 bases from J; junction bases left unmatched: 9. Germline assignment: CDR1 SEHNR and CDR2 FQNEAQ (reference sequence). The CDR3 DNA sequence: TGTGCCAGCAGTCGAGGGACAGCGGAAACAGATACGCAGTATTTT. This sequence encodes CASSRGTAETDTQYF.

In this sample, this clonotype turned up a few times. The gene calls are TRBV12-3 or TRBV12-4 and TRBJ1-5; D gene ambiguous. Trimming cost V 3 bases and J 6 bases, with 9 bases left between them. The CDR3 has 13 residues. The DNA for the CDR3 is TGTGCCAGCAGTTTTGGTAGAAGTCAGCCCCAGCATTTT. Amino acid sequence: CASSFGRSQPQHF.

This chain uses TRBV4-3 with TRBJ2-1; D may correspond to TRBD1 or TRBD2 (6 bases each). From germline, CDR1 is LGHNA and CDR2 YSLEER. Trimming took off 0 bases at V and 10 bases at J, with 13 bases between the two ends. The CDR3 sequence is 14 residues long. DNA of the CDR3: TGCGCCAGCAGCCAAGAAGGAAAGGGGGGAGAGCAGTTCTTC. Translating gives CASSQEGKGGEQFF.

This clonotype was recorded many times. This chain joins TRBV5-6 and TRBJ2-5; D not resolved. Deletions cut 1 base from V and 0 bases from J, with 4 bases between. CDR1 and CDR2 from the germline V gene are SGHDT and YYEEEE. The CDR3 is 13 residues long. The CDR3 is CASSLFHQETQYF. The CDR3 DNA reads as TGTGCCAGCAGCTTGTTCCACCAAGAGACCCAGTACTTC.

The chain carries TRBV7-9 and TRBJ1-2; no clear D. Trimming removed 5 bases from V and 5 bases from J, with 15 bases in between. The CDR3 is 14 residues long. Germline CDR1 reads SEHNR; CDR2 reads FQNEAQ (reference sequence). The CDR3 protein is CASSPPTGGYGYTF. In DNA form, the CDR3 reads TGTGCCAGCAGCCCCCCTACTGGAGGGTATGGCTACACCTTC.

This clonotype appeared a few times. This chain links TRBV7-6 with TRBJ1-6, with D tentatively TRBD1 (5 bases). Trimming stripped 6 bases from V and 12 bases from J, with 21 bases between. The germline gives CDR1 SGHVS, CDR2 FNYEAQ. The length of the CDR3 is 15 residues. CDR3 loop: CASSLGGAGKKPLHF. CDR3 DNA: TGTGCCAGCAGTCTAGGCGGGGCAGGAAAGAAACCCCTCCACTTT.

This clonotype was observed a handful of times. J is TRBJ2-2 and V is TRBV7-9; weak D call: TRBD1 (5 bases). The V and J ends lost 5 bases and 3 bases respectively, with 10 bases between them. In germline, CDR1 is SEHNR, CDR2 FQNEAQ (reference sequence). The CDR3 loop spans 14 amino acids. The CDR3 DNA reads TGTGCCAGCAGCCAAGGCAGGGACACCGGGGAGCTGTTTTTT. This sequence encodes CASSQGRDTGELFF.

This clonotype was observed a single time. This chain connects TRBV11-2 to TRBJ1-2; D possibly corresponds to TRBD1 (5 bases). CDR1 SGHAT and CDR2 FQNNGV come from the germline V gene. V lost 4 bases to trimming and J lost 2 bases, with 26 bases between them. This CDR3 has 19 residues. In DNA, the CDR3 is TGTGCCAGCAGCTCTTGGGATTTAGCCGGGACGGAGACAAACTATGGCTACACCTTC. Encoded protein: CASSSWDLAGTETNYGYTF.

This clonotype came up a few times. This sequence joins TRBV18 and TRBJ1-5; 8 nucleotides match TRBD1. Germline lookup yields CDR1 KGHSH and CDR2 LQKENI. With 2 bases clipped from V and 7 bases from J, the junction kept 7 bases outside the gene matches. The CDR3 contains 15 residues. In DNA, the CDR3 is TGTGCCAGCTCACCATTCGACAGGGGTGTGCAGCCCCAGCATTTT. This encodes CASSPFDRGVQPQHF.

This chain uses TRBV6-5 with TRBJ2-5; 7 bases match TRBD1. After removal of 5 bases from V and 4 bases from J, the junction contained 16 bases not matched to a gene. In germline, CDR1 is MNHEY, CDR2 SVGAGI. The CDR3 runs 17 residues. The chain's CDR3 is CASSPLDRAPSRETQYF. The CDR3 DNA follows: TGTGCCAGCAGTCCCCTCGACAGGGCCCCATCAAGAGAGACCCAGTACTTC.

This clonotype was recorded a few times. This rearrangement joins TRBV28 to TRBJ1-2, with D possibly being TRBD1 (5 bases). The CDR3 runs 17 residues. Trimming removed 3 bases from V and 4 bases from J, with 21 bases in between. The V gene's germline CDR1 is MDHEN and CDR2 SYDVKM. In DNA form, the CDR3 reads TGTGCCAGCAGTTTCCACCTTGAGGGACGGAAGACCTATGGCTACACCTTC. Translating it yields CASSFHLEGRKTYGYTF.

The V gene is TRBV6-2 or TRBV6-3, the J gene TRBJ2-5; D ambiguous. This CDR3 spans 14 amino acids. Trimming took 2 bases from V and 2 from J, leaving 9 bases between them. Germline V gives CDR1 MNHEY, CDR2 SVGEGT. DNA of the CDR3: TGTGCCAGCAGTTACCGGGCAGATCAAGAGACCCAGTACTTC. As protein: CASSYRADQETQYF.

The chain links TRBV23-1 to TRBJ2-3, with TRBD1 matching 7 bases. TRBV23-1 is reported as an ORF; its role is uncertain. There are 18 residues in the CDR3. V was pared by 2 bases and J by 2 bases, with 13 bases of the junction left unmatched. CDR3 DNA: TGCGCCAGCAGTCAAAGGACAGGAGCCTTTTCCCCCACAGATACGCAGTATTTT. Residues: CASSQRTGAFSPTDTQYF.

The chain has TRBV20-1 and TRBJ1-6; maybe TRBD1 (6 bases). Germline CDR1 DFQATT, CDR2 SNEGSKA (reference sequence). The V gene lost 6 bases and the J gene lost 3 bases, with 18 bases spanning the gap. CDR3 size: 16 residues. CDR3 protein: CSAVRQELFYNSPLHF. The CDR3 nucleotides are TGCAGTGCCGTTAGACAGGAGCTTTTCTATAATTCACCCCTCCACTTT.

The V gene is TRBV4-1, the J gene TRBJ1-1; no reliable D call. This CDR3 has 16 amino acids. The germline V gene has CDR1 MGHRA and CDR2 YSYEKL. V was trimmed by 0 bases and J by 1 base, leaving 12 bases between them. DNA of the CDR3: TGCGCCAGCAGCCAAGAGAAGACCCATTGGAACACTGAAGCTTTCTTT. This sequence encodes CASSQEKTHWNTEAFF.

Many counts were recorded for this clonotype. The CDR3 loop is CATSRENTEAFF. CDR3 nucleotide sequence: TGTGCCACCAGTAGGGAGAACACTGAAGCTTTCTTT. This sequence joins TRBV15 and TRBJ1-1; D not certain. The CDR3 loop spans 12 amino acids. Trimming removed 6 bases from V and 1 base from J, with 6 bases in between. Germline lookup yields CDR1 LNHNV and CDR2 YYDKDF (reference sequence).

This clonotype was counted a few times. The V gene is TRBV4-3, the J gene TRBJ2-2; tentative D call: TRBD2 (7 bases). The V end lost 6 bases, the J end lost 2 bases, and 16 bases lay between the germline ends. Germline lookup yields CDR1 LGHNA and CDR2 YSLEER. The CDR3 has 16 residues. CDR3 loop: CASSQARGANTGELFF. The DNA for the CDR3 is TGCGCCAGCAGTCAGGCACGGGGGGCAAACACCGGGGAGCTGTTTTTT.

The CDR3: CASSLGPGATVRNTEAFF. The CDR3 nucleotides are TGTGCCAGCAGCTTGGGGCCAGGGGCTACTGTCCGAAACACTGAAGCTTTCTTT. V usage is TRBV5-4 and J usage is TRBJ1-1; weak D call: TRBD1 (6 bases). V lost 0 bases and J 2 bases, leaving 20 bases between the germline ends. Germline assignment: CDR1 SGHNT and CDR2 YYREEE (reference sequence). The length of the CDR3 is 18 residues.

This clonotype was found a few times. V gene TRBV7-3 combines with J gene TRBJ2-5, with a tentative D call TRBD2 (5 bases). The CDR3 extends over 15 amino acids. Per germline, CDR1 SGHTA and CDR2 FQGTGA. V lost 5 bases and J 1 base, leaving 14 bases between the germline ends. The CDR3 is CASSVGSSSQETQYF. The CDR3 bases are TGTGCCAGCAGCGTTGGGTCTAGCAGCCAAGAGACCCAGTACTTC.

This chain uses TRBV20-1 with TRBJ1-2, with 7 positions matching TRBD1. This CDR3 has 11 residues. Germline V gene lookup returns CDR1 DFQATT and CDR2 SNEGSKA (reference sequence). V lost 4 bases, J lost 5 bases, and 1 base stayed unmatched. Here the CDR3 DNA reads TGCAGTGCTATGACAGGGTATGGCTACACCTTC. Translated, it gives CSAMTGYGYTF.

J is TRBJ2-7 and V is TRBV23-1; D is possibly TRBD1 (6 bases). TRBV23-1 is given ORF status, its function remaining uncertain. The CDR3 length is 13 residues. V shed 3 bases and J shed 2 bases, with 8 bases lying between them. CDR3: CASSHRGPYEQYV. In DNA, the CDR3 is TGCGCCAGCAGTCACAGGGGACCCTACGAGCAGTACGTC.

The genes are TRBV12-3 or TRBV12-4 and TRBJ2-7, with D possibly being TRBD1 (5 bases). CDR3 length: 13 amino acids. Trimming cost V 3 bases and J 6 bases, with 12 bases left between them. The chain's CDR3 is CASSLVQVGEQYV. In DNA, the CDR3 is TGTGCCAGCAGTTTGGTACAGGTAGGCGAGCAGTACGTC.

This chain links TRBV15 with TRBJ2-1, with a possible D match to TRBD2 (7 bases). V was cut by 3 bases and J by 2 bases, with 11 bases left in between. Germline CDR1 is LNHNV and CDR2 is YYDKDF (reference sequence). The CDR3 is made up of 15 amino acids. As DNA, the CDR3 is TGTGCCACCAGCAGCCGCGGGGGCGCCTACAATGAGCAGTTCTTC. It codes for CATSSRGGAYNEQFF.

This clonotype appeared a few times. This chain joins TRBV7-9 and TRBJ1-1, with 7 bases identical to TRBD1. With 5 bases clipped from V and 7 bases from J, the junction kept 10 bases outside the gene matches. Germline-derived CDR1 and CDR2 are SEHNR and FQNEAQ (reference sequence). The CDR3 is 14 residues long. CDR3 residues: CASSKQTGTVEAFF. Here the CDR3 DNA reads TGTGCCAGCAGCAAGCAGACCGGGACAGTTGAAGCTTTCTTT.